The 20 T cell receptor beta chains given below trace back to one sample, sequenced in a study of T cells in Graves' hyperthyroidism and ophthalmopathy. The source material, RNA transcripts, was used to amplify TCR beta CDR3 regions. An initial round of RT-PCR targeting the TCR CDR3 relied on the HTBI primer set. TCRdb analysed the multiplex PCR reads with MiXCR anew, one entry per CDR3 protein. Among about 380,000 distinct CDR3 sequences, approximately 12% were seen once, and the ten largest hold around 20%. Material for sequencing was blood. These receptors were obtained from a young man with Graves' hyperthyroidism that later progressed to Graves' ophthalmopathy.

This chain links TRBV29-1 with TRBJ2-2, with 7 nucleotides matching TRBD1. CDR1 is SQVTM, CDR2 ANQGSEA, per germline. There are 14 residues in the CDR3. The trim removed 1 base at V and 6 bases at J, leaving 5 bases unmatched. DNA of the CDR3: TGCAGCGTTGAAGCGGGAACAGGGGCCGGGGAGCTGTTTTTT. Translating it yields CSVEAGTGAGELFF.

The table lists this clonotype with many counts. The rearrangement joins TRBV28 to TRBJ1-5; D ambiguous. The CDR3 sequence is 15 residues long. CDR1 and CDR2 from the germline V gene are MDHEN and SYDVKM. With 2 bases removed from V and 1 base from J, the gap between germline ends came to 9 bases. The CDR3 DNA reads TGTGCCAGCAGTTTAATATCGGAAAGCAATCAGCCCCAGCATTTT. This encodes CASSLISESNQPQHF.

This clonotype came up many times. The chain combines TRBV20-1 with TRBJ2-5; 8 bases line up with TRBD2. The CDR3 consists of 14 residues. Per the germline V gene, CDR1 is DFQATT and CDR2 is SNEGSKA (reference sequence). V was pared by 7 bases and J by 5 bases, with 12 bases of the junction left unmatched. The chain's CDR3 is CSVGKAGGVETQYF. In nucleotides, the CDR3 is TGCAGTGTCGGAAAGGCGGGGGGAGTTGAGACCCAGTACTTC.

This clonotype has a count of ten or more. The V and J genes are TRBV5-1 and TRBJ2-1; D possibly corresponds to TRBD2 (5 bases). V was pared by 0 bases and J by 7 bases, with 14 bases between. Per germline, CDR1 SGHRS and CDR2 YFSETQ. This CDR3 has 15 residues. In nucleotides, the CDR3 is TGCGCCAGCAGCTTGGGATGGGCTAGCCGGAATGAGCAGTTCTTC. This sequence encodes CASSLGWASRNEQFF.

The CDR3 DNA reads TGCAGTGCTAGAGAGACTGGGGGCTTAAATACGCAGTATTTT. Its protein is CSARETGGLNTQYF. The chain uses TRBV20-1 and TRBJ2-3; weak D call: TRBD1 (6 bases). The V end lost 0 bases, the J end lost 7 bases, and 14 bases lay between the germline ends. This CDR3 is 14 amino acids long. Looked up from germline, CDR1 is DFQATT and CDR2 is SNEGSKA (reference sequence).

This clonotype was seen a handful of times. V is TRBV10-3 and J is TRBJ2-1; 9 nucleotides agree with TRBD2. The germline V gene has CDR1 ENHRY and CDR2 SYGVKD. CDR3 length equals 14 residues. V shed 3 bases, J shed 11 bases, and the junction held 8 bases outside the gene matches. The CDR3 protein is CAISEVTSGWQQFF. The CDR3 DNA is TGTGCCATCAGTGAAGTGACTAGCGGATGGCAGCAGTTCTTC.

Many counts were recorded for this clonotype. The gene calls are TRBV20-1 and TRBJ1-6, with D tentatively TRBD1 (5 bases). The V gene's germline CDR1 is DFQATT and CDR2 SNEGSKA (reference sequence). CDR3 length: 15 amino acids. Deletions cut 2 bases from V and 7 bases from J, with 15 bases between. CDR3 in DNA: TGCAGTGCTAGACCCCCAGGGTCCCTAAATTCACCCCTCCACTTT. This sequence encodes CSARPPGSLNSPLHF.

The chain joins TRBV3-1 to TRBJ2-2; 7 positions match TRBD2. The germline CDR1 and CDR2 sequences are LGHDT and YNNKEL (reference sequence). Germline trimming cut 0 bases from V and 0 bases from J; bases unmatched to any gene: 10. There are 19 residues in the CDR3. The CDR3 bases are TGTGCCAGCAGCCAAGAGGCCAGCGGGGTGACAACGAACACCGGGGAGCTGTTTTTT. Protein product: CASSQEASGVTTNTGELFF.

As regards this clonotype: This may be a read error: a much more frequent sequence differs by one nucleotide. No conserved phenylalanine or tryptophan ends this CDR3, so it is likely a read error. The chain carries TRBV12-3 or TRBV12-4 and TRBJ1-2; 7 positions agree with TRBD1. V lost 5 bases, J lost 4 bases, and 10 bases stayed unmatched. The CDR3 consists of 15 residues. The CDR3 here is CASSPGMGQPYGYTL. For the CDR3, the DNA is TGTGCCAGCAGTCCAGGGATGGGACAGCCCTATGGCTACACCCTC.

This clonotype was observed many times. The chain couples TRBV7-8 to TRBJ2-7; perhaps TRBD2 as D (5 bases). Trimming left V 5 bases short and J 7 bases short, with 18 bases between. The CDR3 sequence is 14 residues long. CDR1 is SGHVS and CDR2 is FQNEAQ in the germline V gene. CDR3 protein: CASSRLGSAKEQYF. CDR3 sequence (DNA): TGTGCCAGCAGCCGCCTAGGGAGCGCCAAGGAGCAGTACTTC.

The chain combines TRBV6-6 with TRBJ1-4; TRBD1 matches 7 bases. The CDR3 totals 16 residues. The ends lost 2 bases at V and 3 bases at J; junction bases unmatched: 6. Germline V gene sequence: CDR1 MNHNY, CDR2 SVGAGI (reference sequence). Here the CDR3 reads CASSYGWTGPNEKLFF. DNA for the CDR3: TGTGCCAGCAGTTACGGATGGACAGGCCCTAATGAAAAACTGTTTTTT.

This rearrangement joins TRBV6-1 to TRBJ1-5; D remains unclear. Germline V gene data show CDR1 as MNHNS and CDR2 as SASEGT. CDR3 length: 14 residues. V was cut by 4 bases and J by 0 bases, with 7 bases left in between. CDR3 protein: CASSVYNSNQPQHF. CDR3 nucleotides: TGTGCCAGCAGTGTGTACAATAGCAATCAGCCCCAGCATTTT.

This clonotype has only a few counts. As the CDR3 is not closed by the conserved phenylalanine or tryptophan, this likely results from a read error. This rearrangement joins TRBV12-3 or TRBV12-4 to TRBJ2-3, with 10 bases matching TRBD1. The CDR3 loop spans 15 amino acids. Trimming removed 6 bases from V and 1 base from J; junction bases left unmatched: 4. The CDR3 sequence is CASREGQGRTDTQYL. The CDR3, as DNA: TGTGCCAGCAGAGAGGGACAGGGGCGCACAGATACGCAGTATCTT.

This clonotype was observed at least ten times. This chain joins TRBV5-6 and TRBJ1-1; D may be TRBD1 (5 bases). With 4 bases removed from V and 7 bases from J, the gap between germline ends came to 8 bases. Germline assignment: CDR1 SGHDT and CDR2 YYEEEE. The CDR3 consists of 11 residues. The CDR3 DNA is TGTGCCAGCAGCCTGGACAATGAAGCTTTCTTT. It codes for CASSLDNEAFF.

To note about this clonotype: An end of the junction differs from the germline gene, which may be a read error. V and J are TRBV20-1 and TRBJ1-3; TRBD1 is a possible D gene (5 bases). CDR1 and CDR2 from the germline V gene are DFQATT and SNEGSKA (reference sequence). CDR3 length: 15 amino acids. CDR3: CSARSQTGPGNTIDF. The CDR3 DNA reads as TGCAGTGCTAGATCCCAAACGGGGCCTGGAAACACCATAGATTTT.

V usage is TRBV7-9 and J usage is TRBJ2-7, with D tentatively TRBD2 (6 bases). Trimming left V 6 bases short and J 0 bases short, with 12 bases between. This CDR3 comprises 14 residues. The germline CDR1 and CDR2 sequences are SEHNR and FQNEAQ (reference sequence). The CDR3 reads CASSNQGGSYEQYF. Here the CDR3 DNA reads TGTGCCAGCAGTAACCAGGGAGGCTCCTACGAGCAGTACTTC.

The V call is TRBV7-6, the J call TRBJ1-1, with D possibly TRBD1 on 6 matching bases. CDR1 and CDR2 (germline): SGHVS, FNYEAQ. V was clipped by 5 bases and J by 0 bases, with 13 bases between them. This CDR3 has 15 amino acids. The CDR3 spells CASSPQGTLNTEAFF. The CDR3 nucleotides are TGTGCCAGCAGCCCACAGGGAACCCTGAACACTGAAGCTTTCTTT.

This clonotype was detected ten times or more. A junction end diverges from the germline sequence, so it may reflect a read error. The rearrangement joins TRBV2 to TRBJ1-6; 9 bases are a match to TRBD1. The CDR3 consists of 16 residues. From germline, CDR1 is SNHLY and CDR2 FYNNEI. CDR3 in amino acids: CAGREGTGIYNSPLHF. The CDR3 bases are TGTGCCGGCAGAGAGGGGACAGGGATCTATAATTCACCCCTCCACTTT. Supplemented by reference TRBV2 and TRBJ1-6, the full variable domain reads EPEVTQTPSHQVTQMGQEVILRCVPISNHLYFYWYRQILGQKVEFLVSFYNNEISEKSEIFDDQFSVERPDGSNFTLKIRSTKLEDSAMYFCAGREGTGIYNSPLHFGNGTRLTVT.

This clonotype was counted many times. The rearrangement joins TRBV6-5 to TRBJ1-1; D might be TRBD1 (5 bases). The CDR3 spans 17 residues. Germline-derived CDR1 and CDR2 are MNHEY and SVGAGI. V shed 0 bases and J shed 4 bases, with 18 bases lying between them. This CDR3 is CASSYSGVRGMGTEAFF. In DNA, the CDR3 is TGTGCCAGCAGTTACTCGGGGGTTCGGGGGATGGGCACTGAAGCTTTCTTT.

A remark on this clonotype: Given a much more abundant clone one base away, this may be a read error. This sequence joins TRBV20-1 and TRBJ2-1; unclear D gene. Per germline, CDR1 DFQATT and CDR2 SNEGSKA (reference sequence). CDR3 size: 12 residues. The germline V and J ends were trimmed by 1 base and 6 bases, with 7 bases remaining between them. CDR3 bases: TGCAGTGCTAGAGTGTCAAGCAATGAGCAGTTCTTC. Its protein product is CSARVSSNEQFF.